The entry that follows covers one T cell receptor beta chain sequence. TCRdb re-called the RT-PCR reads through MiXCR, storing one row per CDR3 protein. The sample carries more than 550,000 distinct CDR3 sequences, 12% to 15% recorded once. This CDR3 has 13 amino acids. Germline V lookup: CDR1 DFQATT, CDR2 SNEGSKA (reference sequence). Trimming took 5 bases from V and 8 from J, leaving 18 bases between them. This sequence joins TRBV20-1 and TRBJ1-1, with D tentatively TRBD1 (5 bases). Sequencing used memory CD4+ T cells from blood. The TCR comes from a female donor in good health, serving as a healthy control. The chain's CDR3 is CSASEGMRDEAFF. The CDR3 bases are TGCAGTGCTTCCGAAGGGATGCGGGACGAAGCTTTCTTT.